This T cell receptor beta chain was found in a study of shared clonotypes between healthy human individuals. General observations from the study: Relative to their counterparts shared across all four donors, non-shared clonotypes exhibited diminished generation probabilities. Sequencing depth was predicted to influence how clonotypes are shared among donors.

CDR3 size: 18 residues. The V segment lost 2 bases and the J segment 2 bases; nucleotides outside the gene matches: 14. Germline loops: CDR1 SGHAT, CDR2 FQNNGV. Once extracted for a subset, genomic DNA was divided evenly among several immunoSEQ plates. The data were produced by immunoSEQ multiplex PCR, yet TCRdb's version contains in-frame clones alone and is incomplete. This sample yields roughly 1.5 million clones, of which approximately 98% are seen a single time; 0.45% belongs to the top ten. A word on this clone: As yet, its antigen is unknown.

Sequencing was done on a sample of naive CD4+ T cells sorted from blood. The subset denotes: CD45RA+ positively selected. This chain links TRBV11-2 with TRBJ2-7; TRBD2 matches 8 bases. This clonotype was sampled from a man between 25 and 39 years old in good health. The CDR3 coding sequence is TGTGCCAGCAGCTTAAGGAGACTAGCGCCTAATCTTACCTACGAGCAGTACTTC. Encoded protein: CASSLRRLAPNLTYEQYF.